A single sample is the source of the 11 T cell receptor beta chains below, sequenced in a study of T cell responses to AZD1222 COVID-19 vaccine. TCRdb keeps only in-frame clones here, not all; method: immunoSEQ multiplex PCR. Of over 50,000 clones detected, about 88% appear once; the ten largest clones hold 25% to 30%. This specimen consisted of peripheral blood, obtained on day 0 of AZD1222 vaccination. Receptors were obtained from an adult in good health.

The V gene is TRBV7-2, the J gene TRBJ2-7; 11 nucleotides match TRBD2. The CDR3 is 17 amino acids. V dropped 3 bases and J dropped 2; count of bases not matched to a gene: 9. Germline V gives CDR1 SGHTA, CDR2 FQGNSA. CDR3 bases: TGTGCCAGCAGCTTCGGACTAGCGGGCTCACCCCCCTACGAGCAGTACTTC. Its translation is CASSFGLAGSPPYEQYF.

V gene TRBV5-1 combines with J gene TRBJ2-7; no clear D. Germline V gives CDR1 SGHRS, CDR2 YFSETQ. Trimming stripped 0 bases from V and 3 bases from J, with 7 bases between. There are 13 residues in the CDR3. The CDR3 reads CASSLDGDYEQYF. CDR3 bases: TGCGCCAGCAGCTTGGACGGAGACTACGAGCAGTACTTC.

CDR3: CATSDSSRSLGGEGYTF. CDR3 nucleotide sequence: TGTGCCACCAGTGACTCCTCTCGTAGCCTAGGGGGTGAGGGCTACACCTTC. The rearrangement uses TRBV24-1 and TRBJ1-2, with D perhaps matching TRBD1 (6 bases). The CDR3 runs 17 residues. Germline V gene lookup returns CDR1 KGHDR and CDR2 SFDVKD. Trimming cost V 4 bases and J 8 bases, with 25 bases left between them.

The chain links TRBV7-9 to TRBJ1-5; D remains ambiguous. The CDR3 covers 14 residues. Between the trimmed V and J ends, which lost 1 base and 4 bases, there was a span of 8 bases. The germline V gene encodes CDR1 SEHNR and CDR2 FQNEAQ (reference sequence). CDR3 nucleotides: TGTGCCAGCAGCTTAGTTGGGCTAAATCAGCCCCAGCATTTT. The encoded protein is CASSLVGLNQPQHF.

This clone was recorded once. This chain joins TRBV11-2 and TRBJ1-6; D not certain. Per germline, CDR1 SGHAT and CDR2 FQNNGV. V was trimmed by 4 bases and J by 9 bases, leaving 13 bases between them. The CDR3 consists of 14 residues. CDR3 bases: TGTGCCAGCAGCTCGGGGAGGGTCGTTTCACCCCTCCACTTT. It translates to CASSSGRVVSPLHF.

The rearrangement links TRBV19 to TRBJ2-1; perhaps TRBD1 as D (5 bases). Germline loops: CDR1 LNHDA, CDR2 SQIVND (reference sequence). V lost 3 bases and J lost 7, with 10 bases in between. The CDR3 loop spans 13 amino acids. Here the CDR3 reads CASSISQGNEQFF. In nucleotides, the CDR3 is TGTGCCAGTAGTATCAGTCAGGGTAATGAGCAGTTCTTC. The whole variable domain, filled in from reference TRBV19 and TRBJ2-1, reads DGGITQSPKYLFRKEGQNVTLSCEQNLNHDAMYWYRQDPGQGLRLIYYSQIVNDFQKGDIAEGYSVSREKKESFPLTVTSAQKNPTAFYLCASSISQGNEQFFGPGTRLTVL.

The chain carries TRBV18 and TRBJ1-1; the D gene is possibly TRBD1 (6 bases). The CDR3 contains 12 residues. CDR1 KGHSH and CDR2 LQKENI come from the germline V gene. V was shortened by 8 bases and J by 5 bases, with 12 bases between the two germline ends. In DNA form, the CDR3 reads TGTGCCAGCGGGGGCACGGGGACTGAAGCTTTCTTT. It specifies CASGGTGTEAFF.

This chain joins TRBV19 and TRBJ2-2; 9 nucleotides align to TRBD1. Germline-derived CDR1 and CDR2 are LNHDA and SQIVND (reference sequence). J gave up 7 bases and V 7 bases, and 10 bases lay outside the gene matches. The CDR3 length is 15 residues. The DNA for the CDR3 is TGTGCCAGTACCCCATCGGGACAGGGTATCGGGGAGCTGTTTTTT. Its protein product is CASTPSGQGIGELFF.

This chain links TRBV7-2 with TRBJ2-1; weak D call: TRBD1 (6 bases). From germline, CDR1 is SGHTA and CDR2 FQGNSA. The CDR3 runs 15 residues. V dropped 2 bases and J dropped 2 bases, with 10 bases sitting between them. CDR3 sequence: CASSLSQGPYNEQFF. Here the CDR3 DNA reads TGTGCCAGCAGCTTATCCCAGGGGCCCTACAATGAGCAGTTCTTC.

This clone was counted a single time. The V and J genes are TRBV3-1 (or the pseudogene TRBV3-2) and TRBJ1-2; 7 positions agree with TRBD1. The germline V gene has CDR1 LGHDT and CDR2 YNNKEL (reference sequence). V shed 4 bases and J 4 bases; nucleotides not matched to a gene: 6. The CDR3 has 14 amino acids. The CDR3 protein is CASSPTGDGYGYTF. The CDR3 bases are TGTGCCAGCAGCCCTACAGGGGACGGCTATGGCTACACCTTC.

This clone was picked up a small number of times. The chain combines TRBV5-1 with TRBJ2-7, with 7 bases matching TRBD1. Germline trimming cut 4 bases from V and 0 bases from J; bases unmatched to any gene: 10. The CDR3 runs to 16 residues. In germline, CDR1 is SGHRS, CDR2 YFSETQ. The CDR3 DNA is TGCGCCAGCAGCCTCCTGTCGGGACAGCTCTCCTACGAGCAGTACTTC. It specifies CASSLLSGQLSYEQYF.